This record concerns one T cell receptor (beta chain) sequence. Antigen: not known. The data were taken from a study of response to subunit inactivated influenza vaccine. Study-level points and caveats: The authors suggested that few new T cells are recruited per seasonal influenza vaccination.

TCRdb called the RT-PCR reads again in MiXCR, with one record for every CDR3 protein. The repertoire includes around 710,000 distinct CDR3 sequences, roughly 14% of them detected once, and 6.5% to 8.5% sits in the top ten. This CDR3 is built from 15 residues. The V end lost 0 bases, the J end lost 0 bases, and 11 bases lay between the germline ends. CDR1 and CDR2 from the germline V gene are DFQATT and SNEGSKA (reference sequence). The clonotype originates from a man in his fifties who received an inactivated influenza vaccine. V gene TRBV20-1 combines with J gene TRBJ2-5; a possible D gene is TRBD1 (5 bases). Sample: PBMCs from blood, taken roughly 2 weeks before vaccination. Here the CDR3 DNA reads TGCAGTGCTAGAGATAAACCAGGGTACCAAGAGACCCAGTACTTC. It codes for CSARDKPGYQETQYF.